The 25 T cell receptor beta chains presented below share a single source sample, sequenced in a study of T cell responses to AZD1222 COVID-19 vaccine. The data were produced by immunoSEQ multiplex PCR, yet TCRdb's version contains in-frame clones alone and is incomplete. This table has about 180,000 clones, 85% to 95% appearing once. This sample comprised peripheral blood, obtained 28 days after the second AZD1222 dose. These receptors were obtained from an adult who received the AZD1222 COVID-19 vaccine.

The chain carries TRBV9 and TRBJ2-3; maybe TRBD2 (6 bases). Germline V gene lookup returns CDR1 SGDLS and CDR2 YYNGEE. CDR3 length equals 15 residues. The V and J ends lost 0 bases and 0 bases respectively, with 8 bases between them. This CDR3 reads CASSVVSGSTDTQYF. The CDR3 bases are TGTGCCAGCAGCGTAGTAAGCGGGAGCACAGATACGCAGTATTTT.

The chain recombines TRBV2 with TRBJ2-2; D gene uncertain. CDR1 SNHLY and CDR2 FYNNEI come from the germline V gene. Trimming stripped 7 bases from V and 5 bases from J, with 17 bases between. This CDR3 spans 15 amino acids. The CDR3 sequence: CASNSARIATGELFF. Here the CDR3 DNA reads TGTGCCAGCAACTCGGCCAGGATAGCTACCGGGGAGCTGTTTTTT.

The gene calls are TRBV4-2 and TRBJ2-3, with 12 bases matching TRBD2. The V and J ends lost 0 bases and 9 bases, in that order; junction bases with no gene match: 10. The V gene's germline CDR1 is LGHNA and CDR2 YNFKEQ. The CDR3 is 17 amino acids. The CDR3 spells CASSQDHSSGRAGTQYF. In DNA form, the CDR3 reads TGTGCCAGCAGCCAAGATCACTCTAGCGGGAGGGCGGGCACGCAGTATTTT.

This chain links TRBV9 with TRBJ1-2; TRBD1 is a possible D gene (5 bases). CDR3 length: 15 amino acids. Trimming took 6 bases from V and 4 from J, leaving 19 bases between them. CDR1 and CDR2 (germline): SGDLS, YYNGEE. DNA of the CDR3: TGTGCCAGCAACCGCGTTTCGACCCAGGGCTATGGCTACACCTTC. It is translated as CASNRVSTQGYGYTF.

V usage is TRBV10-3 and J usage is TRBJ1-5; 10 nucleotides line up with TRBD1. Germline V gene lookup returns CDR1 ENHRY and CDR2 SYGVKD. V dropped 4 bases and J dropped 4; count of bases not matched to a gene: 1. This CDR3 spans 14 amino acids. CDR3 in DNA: TGTGCCATCAGTGGGACAGGGGGGAATCAGCCCCAGCATTTT. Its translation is CAISGTGGNQPQHF.

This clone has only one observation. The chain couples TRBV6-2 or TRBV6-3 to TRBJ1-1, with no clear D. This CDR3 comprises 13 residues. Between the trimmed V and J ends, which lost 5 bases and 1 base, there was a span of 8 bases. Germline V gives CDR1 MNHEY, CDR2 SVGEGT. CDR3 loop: CASSAHKNTEAFF. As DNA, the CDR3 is TGTGCCAGCAGTGCGCACAAGAACACTGAAGCTTTCTTT.

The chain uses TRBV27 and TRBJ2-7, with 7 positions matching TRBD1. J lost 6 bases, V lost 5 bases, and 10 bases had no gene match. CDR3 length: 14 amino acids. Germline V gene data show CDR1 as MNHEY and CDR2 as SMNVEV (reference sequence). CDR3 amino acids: CASSQWDSGLEQYF. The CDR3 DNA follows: TGTGCCAGCAGTCAATGGGACAGTGGGCTCGAGCAGTACTTC.

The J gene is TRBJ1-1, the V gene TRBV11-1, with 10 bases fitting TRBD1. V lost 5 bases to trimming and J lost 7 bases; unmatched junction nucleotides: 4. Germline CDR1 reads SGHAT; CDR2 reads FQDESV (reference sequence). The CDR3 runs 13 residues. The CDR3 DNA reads TGTGCCAGCAGCCGGACAGGGGGTTATGAAGCTTTCTTT. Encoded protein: CASSRTGGYEAFF.

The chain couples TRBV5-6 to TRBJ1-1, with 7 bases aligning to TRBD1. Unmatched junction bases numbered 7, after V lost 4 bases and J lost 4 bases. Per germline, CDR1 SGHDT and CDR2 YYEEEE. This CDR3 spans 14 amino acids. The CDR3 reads CASSPYRGATEAFF. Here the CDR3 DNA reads TGTGCCAGCAGCCCCTACAGGGGAGCCACTGAAGCTTTCTTT. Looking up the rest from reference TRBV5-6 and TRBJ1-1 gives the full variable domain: DAGVTQSPTHLIKTRGQQVTLRCSPKSGHDTVSWYQQALGQGPQFIFQYYEEEERQRGNFPDRFSGHQFPNYSSELNVNALLLGDSALYLCASSPYRGATEAFFGQGTRLTVV.

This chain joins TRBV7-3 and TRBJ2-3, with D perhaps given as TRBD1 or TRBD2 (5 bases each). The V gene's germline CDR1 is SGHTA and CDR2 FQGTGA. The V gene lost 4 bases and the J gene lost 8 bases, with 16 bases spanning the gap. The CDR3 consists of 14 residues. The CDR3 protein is CASSSGLERGTQYF. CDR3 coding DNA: TGTGCCAGCAGCTCCGGGCTAGAGAGGGGTACGCAGTATTTT.

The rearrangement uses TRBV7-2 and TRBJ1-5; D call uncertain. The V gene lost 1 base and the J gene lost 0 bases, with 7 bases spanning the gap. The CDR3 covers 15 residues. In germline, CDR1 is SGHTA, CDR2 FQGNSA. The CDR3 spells CASSLESNSNQPQHF. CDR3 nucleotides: TGTGCCAGCAGCTTAGAATCAAATAGCAATCAGCCCCAGCATTTT.

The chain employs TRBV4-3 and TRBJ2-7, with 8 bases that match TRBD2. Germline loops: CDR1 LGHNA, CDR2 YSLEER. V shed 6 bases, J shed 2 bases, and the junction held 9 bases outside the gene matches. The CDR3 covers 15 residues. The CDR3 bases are TGCGCCAGCAGGGCCGGGACTAGAGGCCCCTACGAGCAGTACTTC. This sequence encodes CASRAGTRGPYEQYF.

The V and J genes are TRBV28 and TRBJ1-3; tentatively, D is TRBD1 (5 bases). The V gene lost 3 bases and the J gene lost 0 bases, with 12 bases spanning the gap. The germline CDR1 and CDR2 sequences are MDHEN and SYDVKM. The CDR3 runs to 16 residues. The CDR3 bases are TGTGCCAGCAGTTTGGGGCAGCTCCACTCTGGAAACACCATATATTTT. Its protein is CASSLGQLHSGNTIYF.

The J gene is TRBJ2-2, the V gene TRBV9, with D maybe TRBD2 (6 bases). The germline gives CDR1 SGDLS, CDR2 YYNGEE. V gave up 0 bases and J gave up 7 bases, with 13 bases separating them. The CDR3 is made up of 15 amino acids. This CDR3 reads CASSVAPEGLGELFF. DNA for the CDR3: TGTGCCAGCAGCGTAGCGCCCGAGGGACTCGGGGAGCTGTTTTTT.

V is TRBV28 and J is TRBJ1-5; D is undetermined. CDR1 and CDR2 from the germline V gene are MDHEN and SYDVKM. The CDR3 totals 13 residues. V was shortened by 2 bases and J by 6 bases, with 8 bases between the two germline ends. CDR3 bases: TGTGCCAGCAGTTTAGGGGTTGCTCAGCCCCAGCATTTT. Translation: CASSLGVAQPQHF.

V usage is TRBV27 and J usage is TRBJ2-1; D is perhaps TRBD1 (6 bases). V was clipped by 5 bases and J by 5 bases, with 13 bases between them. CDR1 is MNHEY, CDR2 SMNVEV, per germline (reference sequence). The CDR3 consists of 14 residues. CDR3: CASSLQGQNNEQFF. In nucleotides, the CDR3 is TGTGCCAGCAGTCTCCAAGGACAGAACAATGAGCAGTTCTTC.

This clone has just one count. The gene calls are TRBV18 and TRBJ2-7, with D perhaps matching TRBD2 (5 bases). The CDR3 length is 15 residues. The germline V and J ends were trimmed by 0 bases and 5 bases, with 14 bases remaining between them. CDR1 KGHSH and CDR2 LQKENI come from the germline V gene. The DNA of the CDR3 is TGTGCCAGCTCACCACCGAACTGGCCTAGCCACGAGCAGTACTTC. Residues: CASSPPNWPSHEQYF.

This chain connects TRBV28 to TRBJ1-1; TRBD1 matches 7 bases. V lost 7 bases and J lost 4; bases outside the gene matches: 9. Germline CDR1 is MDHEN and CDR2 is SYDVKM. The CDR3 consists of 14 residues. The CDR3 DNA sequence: TGTGCCAGCACTCCCCCGCCAGGGGGCACTGAAGCTTTCTTT. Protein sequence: CASTPPPGGTEAFF.

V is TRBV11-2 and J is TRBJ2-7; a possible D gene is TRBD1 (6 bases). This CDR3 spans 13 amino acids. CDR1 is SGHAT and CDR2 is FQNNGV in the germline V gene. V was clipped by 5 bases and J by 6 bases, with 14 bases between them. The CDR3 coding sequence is TGTGCCAGCAGCCCAAACACGGACAGCGAGCAGTACTTC. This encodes CASSPNTDSEQYF.

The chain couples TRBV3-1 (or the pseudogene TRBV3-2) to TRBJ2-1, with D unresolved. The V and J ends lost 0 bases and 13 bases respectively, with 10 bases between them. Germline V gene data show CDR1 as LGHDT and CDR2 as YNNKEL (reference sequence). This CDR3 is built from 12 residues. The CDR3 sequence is CASSQDLAVQFF. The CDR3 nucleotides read TGTGCCAGCAGCCAAGATCTGGCGGTCCAGTTCTTC.

CDR3 coding DNA: TGTGCCAGCTCACCTCGACAGGTGGACACTGAAGCTTTCTTT. Amino acid sequence: CASSPRQVDTEAFF. The chain joins TRBV18 to TRBJ1-1; D is possibly TRBD1 (6 bases). The CDR3 has 14 residues. From germline, CDR1 is KGHSH and CDR2 LQKENI. Trimming took off 3 bases at V and 3 bases at J, with 11 bases between the two ends.

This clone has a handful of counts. For the CDR3, the DNA is TGCAGCGTTGAAGATTTTCCTGGAGAGCAGTACTTC. Encoded protein: CSVEDFPGEQYF. V is TRBV29-1 and J is TRBJ2-7, with D unclear. The CDR3 runs to 12 residues. The germline V gene encodes CDR1 SQVTM and CDR2 ANQGSEA. V shed 0 bases and J shed 7 bases, with 10 bases lying between them.

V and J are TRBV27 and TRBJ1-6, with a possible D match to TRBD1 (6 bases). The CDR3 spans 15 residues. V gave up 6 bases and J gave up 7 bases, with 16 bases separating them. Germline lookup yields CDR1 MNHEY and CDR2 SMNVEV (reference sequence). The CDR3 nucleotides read TGTGCCAGCAGCGGATTCGTGGGGGGCAATTCACCCCTCCACTTT. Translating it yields CASSGFVGGNSPLHF.

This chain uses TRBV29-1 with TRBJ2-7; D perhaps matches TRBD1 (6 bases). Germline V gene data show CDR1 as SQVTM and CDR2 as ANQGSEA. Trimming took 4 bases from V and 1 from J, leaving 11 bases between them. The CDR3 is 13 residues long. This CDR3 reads CSVVSGVSYEQYF. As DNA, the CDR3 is TGCAGCGTTGTGTCAGGGGTTTCCTACGAGCAGTACTTC.

For the CDR3, the DNA is TGTGCCAGCAGCCGTTATCAGGGGGCGGGGGCTGGGCAGCCCCAGCATTTT. Encoded protein: CASSRYQGAGAGQPQHF. This chain links TRBV7-8 with TRBJ1-5, with 8 bases matching TRBD1. Germline CDR1 SGHVS, CDR2 FQNEAQ. After removal of 5 bases from V and 7 bases from J, the junction contained 16 bases not matched to a gene. CDR3 length: 17 amino acids.